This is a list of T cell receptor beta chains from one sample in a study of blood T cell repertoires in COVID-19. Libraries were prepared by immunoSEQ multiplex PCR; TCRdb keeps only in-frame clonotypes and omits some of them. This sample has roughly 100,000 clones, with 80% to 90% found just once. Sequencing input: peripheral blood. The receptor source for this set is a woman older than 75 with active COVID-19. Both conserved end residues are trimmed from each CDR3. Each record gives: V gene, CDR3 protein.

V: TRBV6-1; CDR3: ASSEAYVYEQY
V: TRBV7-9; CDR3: ASSSGTKSYEQY
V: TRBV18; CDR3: ASQRTGSANTEAF
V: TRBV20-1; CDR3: SASIRTGNTIY
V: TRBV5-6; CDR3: ASSLGPGTAGHEQY
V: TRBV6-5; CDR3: ASSPTGGAGQPQH
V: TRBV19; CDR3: ASSIGPWGRDTEAF
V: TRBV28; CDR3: ASSLLMGGLNNQPQH
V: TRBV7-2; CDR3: ASSSFGGGGSGRYNEQF
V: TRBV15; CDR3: ATSRDQVSYEQY
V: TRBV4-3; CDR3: ASSQEDRGIYEQY
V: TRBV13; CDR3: ASSSIGTASGANVLT
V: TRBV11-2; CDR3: ASSSRTGASTDTQY
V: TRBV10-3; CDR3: AITSDRVYGYT
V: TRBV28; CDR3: ASSLNRGTDTQY
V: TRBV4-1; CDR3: ASSHSGLAGGHEQF
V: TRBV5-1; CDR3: ASSPSSSYNEQF
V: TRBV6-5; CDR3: ASSYWGGGYNEQF
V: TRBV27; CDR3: ASSLLTGGLETQY
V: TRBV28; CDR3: ASSSRSGEQY
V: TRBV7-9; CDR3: ASSIQGGQPQH
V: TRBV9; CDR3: ASSPLGESSEQY
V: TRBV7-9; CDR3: ASRPQGAVGEQY
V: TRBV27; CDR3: ASSPSREETQH
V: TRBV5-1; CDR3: ASSPTGPPYEQY
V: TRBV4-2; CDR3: ASSQDGPGAYEQY